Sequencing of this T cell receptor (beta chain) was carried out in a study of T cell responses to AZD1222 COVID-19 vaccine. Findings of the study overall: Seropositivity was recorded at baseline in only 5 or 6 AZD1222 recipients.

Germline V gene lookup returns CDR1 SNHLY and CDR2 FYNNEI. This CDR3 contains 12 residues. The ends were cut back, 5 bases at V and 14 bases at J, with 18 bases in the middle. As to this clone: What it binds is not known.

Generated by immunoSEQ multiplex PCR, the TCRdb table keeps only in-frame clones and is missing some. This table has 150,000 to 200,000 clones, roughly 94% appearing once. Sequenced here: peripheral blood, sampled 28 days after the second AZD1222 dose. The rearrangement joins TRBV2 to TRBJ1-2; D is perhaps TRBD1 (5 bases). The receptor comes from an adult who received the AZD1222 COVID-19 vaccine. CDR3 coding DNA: TGTGCCAGCAGTACCCCCGGGGACGTACTTACCTTC. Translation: CASSTPGDVLTF. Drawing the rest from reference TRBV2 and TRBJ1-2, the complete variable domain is EPEVTQTPSHQVTQMGQEVILRCVPISNHLYFYWYRQILGQKVEFLVSFYNNEISEKSEIFDDQFSVERPDGSNFTLKIRSTKLEDSAMYFCASSTPGDVLTFGSGTRLTVV.